The 28 T cell receptor beta chains listed next were all sequenced from one sample in a study of T cells in localized non-small cell lung cancer (dated by TCRdb to 2020 to 2022). Libraries were constructed by the immunoSEQ multiplex PCR assay. TCRdb holds this immuneACCESS table with in-frame rearrangements only. Some clones are missing; in checked studies, unresolved V genes explain under half, and the rest has no known cause. In all, the sample holds fewer than 30,000 clones, and around 85% of those were seen once. The ten top clones hold over 13% of the sample. The material sequenced was peripheral blood, taken before any cancer treatment. All receptors come from a female donor of 60 years or more with stage II squamous cell lung carcinoma.

This clone was seen only once. The chain recombines TRBV5-1 with TRBJ1-2; 7 bases match TRBD1. The V gene end was trimmed by 0 bases and the J gene end by 0 bases; junction bases not matched to a gene: 2. The CDR3 runs to 15 residues. Germline V lookup: CDR1 SGHRS, CDR2 YFSETQ. CDR3 amino acids: CASSLAGTANYGYTF. DNA of the CDR3: TGCGCCAGCAGCTTGGCCGGGACAGCTAACTATGGCTACACCTTC.

This rearrangement joins TRBV7-2 to TRBJ2-7; tentatively, D is TRBD1 or TRBD2 (5 bases each). V shed 1 base and J shed 6 bases, with 10 bases lying between them. The CDR3 has 13 residues. Germline values: CDR1 SGHTA, CDR2 FQGNSA. The CDR3 protein is CASSLVSGSEQYF. The CDR3 coding sequence is TGTGCCAGCAGCTTAGTTTCAGGGAGCGAGCAGTACTTC.

In DNA form, the CDR3 reads TGTGCCAGCAGTGAATATACGGGACTAGCTGATCTCAATGAGCAGTTCTTC. Translating gives CASSEYTGLADLNEQFF. The rearrangement links TRBV25-1 to TRBJ2-1; 9 bases line up with TRBD2. The CDR3 runs to 17 residues. Germline V gene data show CDR1 as MGHDK and CDR2 as SYGVNS. J gave up 6 bases and V 0 bases, and 9 bases lay outside the gene matches.

The rearrangement joins TRBV27 to TRBJ1-1; TRBD1 agrees at 9 bases. V lost 5 bases, J lost 5 bases, and 6 bases stayed unmatched. Looked up from germline, CDR1 is MNHEY and CDR2 is SMNVEV (reference sequence). The CDR3 totals 14 residues. CDR3 coding DNA: TGTGCCAGCAGTCTGAGGACAGGGGAGACTGAAGCTTTCTTT. Protein: CASSLRTGETEAFF.

The chain employs TRBV7-2 and TRBJ2-7; TRBD2 might be the D (5 bases). CDR1 is SGHTA, CDR2 FQGNSA, per germline. The ends were cut back, 4 bases at V and 5 bases at J, with 15 bases in the middle. This CDR3 has 14 amino acids. CDR3 protein: CASSSGAGVNEQYF. The CDR3 region has the DNA TGTGCCAGCAGCTCCGGAGCCGGGGTAAACGAGCAGTACTTC.

This clone has just a few counts. V gene TRBV5-1 combines with J gene TRBJ1-1; 7 bases align to TRBD1. This CDR3 is 14 amino acids long. The ends lost 3 bases at V and 1 base at J; junction bases unmatched: 3. The germline gives CDR1 SGHRS, CDR2 YFSETQ. CDR3 residues: CASSYRDRNTEAFF. The CDR3, as DNA: TGCGCCAGCAGCTACCGGGACAGGAACACTGAAGCTTTCTTT.

DNA of the CDR3: TGTGCCAGCAGTGAAGTCAGGCGGGACCAGTACTTC. Translated: CASSEVRRDQYF. The rearrangement uses TRBV2 and TRBJ2-5; possibly TRBD2 for D (6 bases). Germline V gene lookup returns CDR1 SNHLY and CDR2 FYNNEI. Trimming removed 1 base at V and 10 bases at J, with 10 bases between. CDR3 length: 12 residues.

This chain connects TRBV6-5 to TRBJ1-1; TRBD1 agrees at 9 bases. The CDR3 spans 14 residues. J was trimmed by 4 bases and V by 6 bases; bases with no gene match: 6. Germline lookup yields CDR1 MNHEY and CDR2 SVGAGI. The CDR3 bases are TGTGCCAGCAGGACCACGGACAGGGGCACTGAAGCTTTCTTT. Translation: CASRTTDRGTEAFF.

V gene TRBV27 combines with J gene TRBJ2-7; a possible D gene is TRBD2 (6 bases). This CDR3 comprises 13 residues. The V end lost 3 bases, the J end lost 7 bases, and 13 bases lay between the germline ends. Germline CDR1 reads MNHEY; CDR2 reads SMNVEV (reference sequence). CDR3 amino acids: CASSLSSEGEQYF. CDR3 nucleotides: TGTGCCAGCAGTTTGTCTAGCGAGGGGGAGCAGTACTTC.

This rearrangement joins TRBV6-1 to TRBJ1-4, with TRBD1 matching over 7 bases. The CDR3 runs to 14 residues. Trimming removed 4 bases from V and 8 bases from J; junction bases left unmatched: 7. Germline V gene data show CDR1 as MNHNS and CDR2 as SASEGT. The CDR3 here is CASSVEDRFEKLFF. DNA of the CDR3: TGTGCCAGCAGTGTAGAGGACAGGTTCGAAAAACTGTTTTTT.

The rearrangement joins TRBV30 to TRBJ2-3, with 12 nucleotides matching TRBD2. V gave up 4 bases and J gave up 1 base; unmatched junction bases: 3. This CDR3 is built from 15 residues. In germline, CDR1 is GTSNPN, CDR2 SVGIG (reference sequence). In nucleotides, the CDR3 is TGTGCCTGGAAAAGACTAGCGGGGGGCACAGATACGCAGTATTTT. It encodes CAWKRLAGGTDTQYF.

Comments on this clone: One junction end does not reproduce the germline sequence, and a read error may be involved. V and J are TRBV6-1 and TRBJ2-5; no clear D gene. Per germline, CDR1 MNHNS and CDR2 SASEGT. CDR3 length equals 14 residues. The CDR3 loop is CASSEGRAQETQYF. The CDR3 nucleotides are TGTGCCAGCAGCGAAGGACGGGCCCAAGAGACCCAGTACTTC.

This chain uses TRBV19 with TRBJ2-7; 12 bases align to TRBD2. Germline assignment: CDR1 LNHDA and CDR2 SQIVND (reference sequence). J lost 1 base, V lost 7 bases, and 5 bases had no gene match. The CDR3 sequence is 15 residues long. As DNA, the CDR3 is TGTGCCAGTACGACTAGCGGGGGACCATCCTACGAGCAGTACTTC. Translated, it gives CASTTSGGPSYEQYF.

The CDR3 protein is CASSPGTGSAYEQYF. CDR3 sequence (DNA): TGTGCCAGCAGCCCAGGGACAGGGTCTGCCTACGAGCAGTACTTC. The chain carries TRBV7-9 and TRBJ2-7; TRBD1 agrees at 9 bases. The CDR3 is made up of 15 amino acids. Trimming removed 5 bases from V and 2 bases from J; junction bases left unmatched: 7. Germline V gene data show CDR1 as SEHNR and CDR2 as FQNEAQ (reference sequence).

This clone showed up just once. CDR3 in amino acids: CASSQDGQGALEKLFF. The CDR3 DNA reads as TGCGCCAGCAGCCAGGATGGACAGGGGGCTCTTGAAAAACTGTTTTTT. The V call is TRBV4-1, the J call TRBJ1-4, with 11 nucleotides matching TRBD1. The CDR3 runs 16 residues. CDR1 is MGHRA, CDR2 YSYEKL, per germline. Trimming removed 3 bases from V and 7 bases from J; junction bases left unmatched: 7.

CDR3: CASARGDSYGYTF. Written as DNA, the CDR3 is TGTGCTAGTGCCAGGGGGGACAGCTATGGCTACACCTTC. V is TRBV12-5 and J is TRBJ1-2, with 7 bases aligning to TRBD1. Per germline, CDR1 LGHNT and CDR2 FRNRAP. The CDR3 is 13 amino acids. With V trimmed by 7 bases and J by 4 bases, 6 bases remained unmatched.

This sequence joins TRBV6-5 and TRBJ2-1, with D possibly TRBD2 on 6 matching bases. Germline V CDR1 and CDR2: MNHEY, SVGAGI. The length of the CDR3 is 14 residues. Trimming removed 7 bases at V and 0 bases at J, with 10 bases between. This chain's CDR3 is CASIRGGSYNEQFF. CDR3 bases: TGTGCCAGCATTAGGGGAGGCTCCTACAATGAGCAGTTCTTC.

The chain is built from TRBV19 and TRBJ1-5, with D perhaps matching TRBD1 (5 bases). Trimming removed 3 bases from V and 4 bases from J, with 7 bases in between. The CDR3 totals 13 residues. Germline V gene sequence: CDR1 LNHDA, CDR2 SQIVND (reference sequence). The CDR3 here is CASSIPGNQPQHF. In DNA form, the CDR3 reads TGTGCCAGTAGTATCCCAGGGAATCAGCCCCAGCATTTT.

The CDR3 reads CAWGDYGYTF. The CDR3 DNA reads as TGTGCCTGGGGGGACTATGGCTACACCTTC. This chain connects TRBV30 to TRBJ1-2; D is uncertain. Germline V gene sequence: CDR1 GTSNPN, CDR2 SVGIG (reference sequence). V dropped 5 bases and J dropped 3 bases, with 4 bases sitting between them. This CDR3 is built from 10 residues.

The chain joins TRBV1 to TRBJ1-5; TRBD1, the table's D call, was not compared with the DNA. TRBV1 corresponds to a pseudogene. This CDR3 region has 14 residues. The CDR3 DNA follows: TGCACCAGCAGCCAACATTCTAGCAATCAGCCCCAGCATTTT. It encodes CTSSQHSSNQPQHF.

This clone was seen once. The chain uses TRBV6-1 and TRBJ2-3; D is possibly TRBD1 or TRBD2 (6 bases each). This CDR3 spans 15 amino acids. V shed 7 bases and J shed 7 bases, with 21 bases lying between them. Germline V gene sequence: CDR1 MNHNS, CDR2 SASEGT. The CDR3 loop is CASNNKGGNRHTQYF. Here the CDR3 DNA reads TGTGCCAGCAATAATAAAGGGGGGAATAGACATACGCAGTATTTT.

This chain links TRBV30 with TRBJ2-1, with 11 bases matching TRBD2. CDR1 is GTSNPN and CDR2 is SVGIG in the germline V gene (reference sequence). The CDR3 covers 17 residues. V lost 3 bases and J lost 1; bases outside the gene matches: 8. DNA for the CDR3: TGTGCCTGGAGCGGATTGCTAGCGGGGGGTTCCTACAATGAGCAGTTCTTC. Translated: CAWSGLLAGGSYNEQFF.

V usage is TRBV19 and J usage is TRBJ2-7, with 7 bases lining up with TRBD2. The CDR3 spans 16 residues. Germline V gene data show CDR1 as LNHDA and CDR2 as SQIVND (reference sequence). With V trimmed by 3 bases and J by 0 bases, 8 bases remained unmatched. CDR3 residues: CASSISWRGSSYEQYF. In DNA form, the CDR3 reads TGTGCCAGTAGTATTAGTTGGCGGGGGTCCTCCTACGAGCAGTACTTC.

The rearrangement uses TRBV19 and TRBJ1-3; 7 bases map to TRBD1. Trimming cost V 6 bases and J 4 bases; bases outside gene matches: 9. This CDR3 has 15 amino acids. The germline V gene has CDR1 LNHDA and CDR2 SQIVND (reference sequence). The CDR3 nucleotides read TGTGCCAGTAGCAGACAGGGTGCATCCGGAAACACCATATATTTT. Its translation: CASSRQGASGNTIYF.

The chain carries TRBV7-9 and TRBJ2-7; D might be TRBD1 or TRBD2, each matching 5 bases. Germline assignment: CDR1 SEHNR and CDR2 FQNEAQ (reference sequence). Trimming stripped 5 bases from V and 4 bases from J, with 18 bases between. CDR3 length: 15 amino acids. Here the CDR3 DNA reads TGTGCCAGCAGCCCCATGAGAGGGGATGTATACGAGCAGTACTTC. This codes for CASSPMRGDVYEQYF.

The V gene is TRBV18, the J gene TRBJ1-2; D is unclear. The CDR3 is 15 residues long. The V and J ends lost 0 bases and 0 bases respectively, with 8 bases between them. Germline V gives CDR1 KGHSH, CDR2 LQKENI. In nucleotides, the CDR3 is TGTGCCAGCTCACCACCCCTAATAGCTAACTATGGCTACACCTTC. Protein: CASSPPLIANYGYTF.

V and J are TRBV5-1 and TRBJ1-6; 9 bases match TRBD1. Unmatched junction bases numbered 12, after V lost 2 bases and J lost 6 bases. The germline V gene encodes CDR1 SGHRS and CDR2 YFSETQ. This CDR3 region has 18 residues. The CDR3 protein is CASSLYDPPGQGNSPLHF. The CDR3 DNA reads TGCGCCAGCAGCTTATACGATCCTCCGGGACAGGGTAATTCACCCCTCCACTTT.

This sequence joins TRBV29-1 and TRBJ2-3; D unresolved. V was shortened by 5 bases and J by 5 bases, with 11 bases between the two germline ends. This CDR3 comprises 12 residues. CDR1 is SQVTM, CDR2 ANQGSEA, per germline. CDR3 DNA: TGCAGCGTTTTTCGGACCTTAGATACGCAGTATTTT. It codes for CSVFRTLDTQYF.